Listed here is a single T cell receptor (beta chain). A much more abundant neighbour one base away suggests this may be a read error. A CD8+CD4-CCR7+CD45RA+ gate was used to sort naive CD8 T cells. The sample belongs to a study of molecular identifiers for immune sequencing clone quantification. The germline CDR1 and CDR2 sequences are SNHLY and FYNNEI. The CDR3 spans 16 residues. V trimming: 11 bases; J trimming: 2 bases; junction bases outside the gene matches: 9. Via MiXCR, TCRdb re-called the PCR reads, giving one row per CDR3 protein. The sample yields approximately 630,000 distinct CDR3 sequences, roughly 27% seen once.

The chain couples TRBV2 to TRBJ2-3; 14 positions match TRBD2. This clonotype was sampled from a human donor in good health. Some libraries in this study had Jurkat cell RNA spiked in. The sample comprised naive CD8+ T cells from blood, with Jurkat cell RNA spiked in. The subset was: FACS-sorted CD8+CD4-CCR7+CD45RA+ naive T cells. For the CDR3, the DNA is TGTGCCGGGAGTCGACTAGCGGGGGGGCCCACAGATACGCAGTATTTT. Translation: CAGSRLAGGPTDTQYF.